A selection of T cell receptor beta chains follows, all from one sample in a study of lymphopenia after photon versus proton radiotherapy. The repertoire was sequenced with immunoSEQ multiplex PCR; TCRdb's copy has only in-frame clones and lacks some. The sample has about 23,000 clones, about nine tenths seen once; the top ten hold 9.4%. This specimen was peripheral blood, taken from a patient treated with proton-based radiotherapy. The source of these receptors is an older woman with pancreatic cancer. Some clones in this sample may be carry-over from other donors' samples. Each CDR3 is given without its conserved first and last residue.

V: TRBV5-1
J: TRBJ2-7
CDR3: ASSLGSTGGWY

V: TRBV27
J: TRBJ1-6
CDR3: ASSYTGGVSPLH

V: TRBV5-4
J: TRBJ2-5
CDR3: ASSLRLAGGRQETQY

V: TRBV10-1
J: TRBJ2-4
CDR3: ASSESTKNIQY

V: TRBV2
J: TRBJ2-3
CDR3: ASSLGLAGED

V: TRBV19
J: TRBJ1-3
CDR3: ASSPDRVAGNTIY

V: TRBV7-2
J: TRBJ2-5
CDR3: ASSLGQGWGRVRGETQY

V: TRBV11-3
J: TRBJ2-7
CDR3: ASSRSPGFGFYEQY

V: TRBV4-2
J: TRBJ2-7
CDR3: ASSQDQWKEQY

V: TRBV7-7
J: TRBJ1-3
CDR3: ASSGGLSSGNTIY

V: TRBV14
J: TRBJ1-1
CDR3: ASSPKGTEAF

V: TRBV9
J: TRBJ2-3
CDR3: ASSAGNPGADTQY

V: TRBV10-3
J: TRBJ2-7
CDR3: AISTGTSPYEQY

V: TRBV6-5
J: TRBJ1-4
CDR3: ASSYDQSEGVKLF

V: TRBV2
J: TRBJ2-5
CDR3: ASSPLETQY

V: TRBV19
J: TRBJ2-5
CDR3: ASSISGTVLETQY

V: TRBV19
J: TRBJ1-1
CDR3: ASSEGTLRNTEAF

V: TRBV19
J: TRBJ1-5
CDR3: ASSRTQGNQPQH

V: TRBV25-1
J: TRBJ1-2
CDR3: ASSETTGGNYGYT

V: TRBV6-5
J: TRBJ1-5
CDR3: ASSYVSNQPQH

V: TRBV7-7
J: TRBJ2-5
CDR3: ASRETGQETQY

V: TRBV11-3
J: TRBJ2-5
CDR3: ASSLASGTGEETQY

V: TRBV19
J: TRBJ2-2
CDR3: ASVASGANTGELF

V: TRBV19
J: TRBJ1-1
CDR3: ASSTRDSSPNTEAF

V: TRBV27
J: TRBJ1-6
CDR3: ASSFGGQDSYNSPLH

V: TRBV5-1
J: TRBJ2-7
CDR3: ASSLGVKAHEQY

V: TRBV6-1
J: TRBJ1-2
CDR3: ASEQGLFYGYT

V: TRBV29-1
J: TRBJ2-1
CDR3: SVEGPQGPKSSYNEQF

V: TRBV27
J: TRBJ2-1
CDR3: ASTPLAGRDNEQF

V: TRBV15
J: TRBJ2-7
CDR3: ATARAGTTEQY

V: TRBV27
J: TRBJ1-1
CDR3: ASSLGQVKRNTEAF

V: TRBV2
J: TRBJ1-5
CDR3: ASSELTGNQPQH

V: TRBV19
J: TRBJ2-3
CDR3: ASSLAGEDTQY

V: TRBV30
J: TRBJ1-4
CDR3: AWSVQGQEKLF

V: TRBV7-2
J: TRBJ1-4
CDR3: ASSRDSRNEKLF

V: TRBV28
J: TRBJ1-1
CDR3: ASLRRTVDEAF

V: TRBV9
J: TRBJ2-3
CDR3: ASSARGERATDTQY

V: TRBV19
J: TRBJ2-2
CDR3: ASGTGELF

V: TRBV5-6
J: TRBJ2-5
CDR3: ASSMTGPETQY

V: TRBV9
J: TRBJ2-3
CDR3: ASSLRFTDTQY

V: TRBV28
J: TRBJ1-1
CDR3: ASTVSGFNTEAF

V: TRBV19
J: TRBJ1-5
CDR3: ASSMSPGADQPQH

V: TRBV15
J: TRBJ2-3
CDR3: ATSRGIGLAGGGDTQY

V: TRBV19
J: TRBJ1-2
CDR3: ASKRTEEGYT

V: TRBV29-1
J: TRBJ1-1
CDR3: SGLPGQEKNTEAF

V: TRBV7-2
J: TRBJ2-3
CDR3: ASSLQLAGGRDTQY

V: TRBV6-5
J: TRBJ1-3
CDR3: ASSSSNSGNTIY

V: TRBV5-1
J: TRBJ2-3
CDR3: ASSSLAGGSTDTQY

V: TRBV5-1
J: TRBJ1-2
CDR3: ASSLEQGRYGYT

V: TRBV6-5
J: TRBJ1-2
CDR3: ASSSRQSGNYGYT

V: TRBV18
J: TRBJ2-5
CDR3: ASSPGNQETQY

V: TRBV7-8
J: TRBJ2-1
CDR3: ASSTTGHVTRNEQF

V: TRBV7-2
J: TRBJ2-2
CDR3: ASSLQREWGGELF

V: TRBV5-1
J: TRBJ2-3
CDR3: ASSSGTVTTDTQY

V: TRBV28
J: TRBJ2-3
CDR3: ASHGTSSTDTQY

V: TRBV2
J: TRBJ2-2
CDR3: ASKRETGELF

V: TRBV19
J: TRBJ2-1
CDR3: ASKFAGGNEQF